This T cell receptor beta chain was captured by sequencing in a study of lung T cells in sarcoidosis with Löfgren's syndrome. About the study: Löfgren's syndrome patients were the main repertoire analysis focus.

TCRdb fed the reads into MiXCR, producing one record per CDR3 protein. Of roughly 63,000 distinct CDR3 sequences listed, around 20% are singletons. The trim removed 4 bases at V and 5 bases at J, leaving 6 bases unmatched. The CDR3 covers 15 residues. Germline values: CDR1 KGHSH, CDR2 LQKENI. Study results and limitations: Recognition of an unidentified sarcoidosis antigen was only suggested. Multiple Löfgren's syndrome patients reportedly shared TRAV12-1 and TRBV2 CDR3 motifs. Löfgren's syndrome patients reportedly showed greatest TRAV12-1 and TRBV2 expansion versus controls.

This clonotype has only a few counts. As yet, its antigen is unknown. The sequenced sample consisted of CD4+ T cells from PBMCs. The chain is built from TRBV18 and TRBJ2-3; 10 nucleotides align to TRBD1. This receptor was identified in a human donor with sarcoidosis (Löfgren's syndrome or another form), or a control subject (not recorded which). CDR3 DNA sequence: TGTGCCAGCTCACAACGACAGGGGGCTATAGATACGCAGTATTTT. Translated, it gives CASSQRQGAIDTQYF.